The subject of this entry is one T cell receptor beta chain. Its antigen is as yet unknown. Splitting of CD4+ cells produced CD45RA+ naive and CD45RA-negative memory subsets. Here immunoSEQ multiplex PCR was the method, and the copy in TCRdb shows in-frame clones only, minus some. The data hold millions of clones, with approximately 95% observed a single time. The data derive from a study of shared clonotypes between healthy human individuals. Overall study findings and caveats: The rarefaction results pointed to incomplete sorted-subset sequencing despite large depth. Naive subsets tended to show greater estimated richness than memory subsets.

The CDR3 extends over 13 amino acids. V lost 1 base, J lost 10 bases, and 13 bases lay in between. In germline, CDR1 is KGHSH, CDR2 LQKENI. The sequenced sample consisted of naive CD4+ T cells from PBMCs. Specified subset: CD45RA+ positively selected. This receptor was obtained from a man younger than 35 in good health. Some clones in this sample may be carry-over from other donors' samples. V is TRBV18 and J is TRBJ1-2; unclear D gene. CDR3 loop: CASSPQGKGAYTF. CDR3 DNA: TGTGCCAGCTCACCACAAGGAAAGGGAGCCTACACCTTC.